Each of the 22 T cell receptor beta chains below was sequenced from the same sample in a study of identifying expanded T cells in peripheral blood. Assay: immunoSEQ multiplex PCR; the TCRdb copy retains only in-frame clones and omits some. The sample has tens of thousands of clones, around 90% seen once. Sequencing input: blood. The receptors come from a person between 18 and 70 years old in good health.

V usage is TRBV11-2 and J usage is TRBJ2-5; D unclear. V dropped 7 bases and J dropped 9 bases, with 15 bases sitting between them. CDR3 length: 12 amino acids. Germline CDR1 is SGHAT and CDR2 is FQNNGV. CDR3 residues: CASMRDGESQYF. As DNA, the CDR3 is TGTGCCAGCATGAGAGATGGGGAATCCCAGTACTTC.

A remark on this clone: A read error may account for a junction end that differs from germline. V and J are TRBV28 and TRBJ1-5, with 12 nucleotides matching TRBD1. There are 12 residues in the CDR3. Germline CDR1 is MDHEN and CDR2 is SYDVKM. In DNA form, the CDR3 reads TGTGCCAGCAGACCCGGGACAGGGGGCGTAAATTTT. Amino acids: CASRPGTGGVNF.

This clone has more than one count but fewer than ten. V usage is TRBV9 and J usage is TRBJ1-2, with 7 bases aligning to TRBD1. CDR1 SGDLS and CDR2 YYNGEE come from the germline V gene. Unmatched junction bases numbered 5, after V lost 4 bases and J lost 2 bases. This CDR3 has 14 amino acids. CDR3 in amino acids: CASSPGQHNYGYTF. The CDR3 nucleotides are TGTGCCAGCAGCCCGGGACAGCACAACTATGGCTACACCTTC.

The chain has TRBV14 and TRBJ2-7; 9 bases map to TRBD2. Trimming at V came to 3 bases and at J to 2 bases, leaving 11 bases not matched to a gene. This CDR3 comprises 17 residues. CDR1 and CDR2 (germline): SGHDN, FVKESK. CDR3 amino acids: CASSHPAGGRIPYEQYF. The CDR3, as DNA: TGTGCCAGCAGCCACCCGGCGGGAGGGAGGATACCCTACGAGCAGTACTTC. Complete variable domain (other parts from reference TRBV14 and TRBJ2-7): EAGVTQFPSHSVIEKGQTVTLRCDPISGHDNLYWYRRVMGKEIKFLLHFVKESKQDESGMPNNRFLAERTGGTYSTLKVQPAELEDSGVYFCASSHPAGGRIPYEQYFGPGTRLTVT.

The J gene is TRBJ2-1, the V gene TRBV11-2; TRBD1 matches at 7 bases. After removal of 6 bases from V and 9 bases from J, the junction contained 11 bases not matched to a gene. This CDR3 comprises 14 residues. Germline assignment: CDR1 SGHAT and CDR2 FQNNGV. CDR3 sequence reads: CASRLLTGYGEQFF. Here the CDR3 DNA reads TGTGCCAGCAGGCTCCTGACAGGGTATGGTGAGCAGTTCTTC.

The chain recombines TRBV4-3 with TRBJ1-2; D is unclear. Trimming took 4 bases from V and 6 from J, leaving 15 bases between them. This CDR3 contains 14 residues. Germline-derived CDR1 and CDR2 are LGHNA and YSLEER. The CDR3 protein is CASSPTHGVHGYTF. CDR3 bases: TGCGCCAGCAGCCCAACTCACGGGGTTCATGGCTACACCTTC.

The V gene is TRBV30, the J gene TRBJ1-6; TRBD1 might be the D (5 bases). The CDR3 covers 13 residues. CDR1 is GTSNPN, CDR2 SVGIG, per germline (reference sequence). The V and J ends lost 5 bases and 9 bases respectively, with 14 bases between them. The CDR3 sequence is CAWGAGGSSPLHF. For the CDR3, the DNA is TGTGCCTGGGGGGCAGGAGGAAGTTCACCCCTCCACTTT.

The rearrangement uses TRBV2 and TRBJ2-4; possibly TRBD1 for D (6 bases). V dropped 6 bases and J dropped 9 bases, with 15 bases sitting between them. The V gene's germline CDR1 is SNHLY and CDR2 FYNNEI. This CDR3 is built from 13 residues. The CDR3 nucleotides read TGTGCCAGCAGAGCCCCGACAGGAATCATTCAGTACTTC. The encoded protein is CASRAPTGIIQYF.

This clone was picked up one time. The chain combines TRBV7-9 with TRBJ1-1; no clear D gene. Germline CDR1 SEHNR, CDR2 FQNEAQ (reference sequence). Trimming left V 3 bases short and J 1 base short, with 9 bases between. The CDR3 covers 14 residues. The CDR3 nucleotides are TGTGCCAGCAGCTTTTCCGAGGAGAACACTGAAGCTTTCTTT. This translates into CASSFSEENTEAFF.

The chain couples TRBV7-9 to TRBJ2-5; no firm D call. This CDR3 region has 14 residues. The germline V gene encodes CDR1 SEHNR and CDR2 FQNEAQ (reference sequence). V lost 7 bases, J lost 4 bases, and 16 bases lay in between. In DNA form, the CDR3 reads TGTGCCAGCATGTTGGGGATGGCAGGAGAGACCCAGTACTTC. Amino acids: CASMLGMAGETQYF.

The rearrangement links TRBV5-6 to TRBJ2-2; D assignment may be TRBD1 or TRBD2 (5 bases each). There are 17 residues in the CDR3. Trimming cost V 1 base and J 0 bases, with 13 bases left between them. Germline V gene lookup returns CDR1 SGHDT and CDR2 YYEEEE. The CDR3 reads CASSLMSRDPNTGELFF. CDR3 in DNA: TGTGCCAGCAGCTTGATGTCCCGGGACCCGAACACCGGGGAGCTGTTTTTT.

The J gene is TRBJ1-5, the V gene TRBV6-4, with D maybe TRBD1 (6 bases). V lost 3 bases and J 4 bases, leaving 13 bases between the germline ends. The CDR3 is 15 amino acids. Germline V CDR1 and CDR2: MRHNA, SNTAGT. In DNA, the CDR3 is TGTGCCAGCAGTGAAGGCAGTCAGGGGAATCAGCCCCAGCATTTT. Translated: CASSEGSQGNQPQHF.

The chain employs TRBV11-2 and TRBJ2-1, with 10 bases matching TRBD2. With 3 bases clipped from V and 3 bases from J, the junction kept 2 bases outside the gene matches. This CDR3 comprises 15 residues. The V gene's germline CDR1 is SGHAT and CDR2 FQNNGV. This chain's CDR3 is CASSLRTSGYNEQFF. CDR3 coding DNA: TGTGCCAGCAGCTTGCGGACTAGCGGCTACAATGAGCAGTTCTTC.

For the CDR3, the DNA is TGTGCCAGCAGTGGGGGGACAGGGATCGAGCAGTACTTC. Its protein is CASSGGTGIEQYF. The J gene is TRBJ2-7, the V gene TRBV6-1; TRBD1 aligns across 9 bases. V was clipped by 4 bases and J by 6 bases; unmatched bases: 4. Germline CDR1 and CDR2: MNHNS and SASEGT. The CDR3 consists of 13 residues.

The chain employs TRBV4-3 and TRBJ1-3; TRBD1 is a possible D gene (5 bases). This CDR3 contains 15 residues. Germline CDR1 and CDR2: LGHNA and YSLEER. Between the trimmed V and J ends, which lost 3 bases and 0 bases, there was a span of 9 bases. CDR3: CASSHGDGSGNTIYF. CDR3 in DNA: TGCGCCAGCAGCCACGGGGACGGCTCTGGAAACACCATATATTTT.

The V and J genes are TRBV29-1 and TRBJ2-7, with a weak D call TRBD1 (6 bases). Germline CDR1 and CDR2: SQVTM and ANQGSEA. The V and J ends lost 2 bases and 6 bases respectively, with 11 bases between them. The CDR3 spans 12 residues. Here the CDR3 reads CSVEQGFSEQYF. The CDR3 DNA sequence: TGCAGCGTTGAACAGGGGTTTTCCGAGCAGTACTTC.

This rearrangement joins TRBV10-3 to TRBJ2-7; possible D gene TRBD1, 6 bases. The CDR3 contains 14 residues. The ends were cut back, 9 bases at V and 0 bases at J, with 15 bases in the middle. CDR1 and CDR2 (germline): ENHRY, SYGVKD. CDR3: CAIRATGSSYEQYF. CDR3 coding DNA: TGTGCCATTCGGGCTACAGGGAGCTCCTACGAGCAGTACTTC.

The chain combines TRBV6-1 with TRBJ1-1; D is perhaps TRBD1 (5 bases). CDR1 is MNHNS and CDR2 is SASEGT in the germline V gene. The CDR3 has 13 residues. Trimming stripped 8 bases from V and 4 bases from J, with 14 bases between. The CDR3 is CASRAQGTTEAFF. DNA of the CDR3: TGTGCCAGCCGCGCTCAGGGAACCACTGAAGCTTTCTTT.

This clone has just one count. The chain is built from TRBV4-2 and TRBJ1-2; D is ambiguous. Trimming pared 0 bases from V and 5 bases from J, leaving 13 bases between. CDR1 LGHNA and CDR2 YNFKEQ come from the germline V gene. The CDR3 is 15 amino acids. The CDR3, as DNA: TGTGCCAGCAGCCAAGATGAGGGTGTAGGGTATGGCTACACCTTC. It codes for CASSQDEGVGYGYTF.

The V and J genes are TRBV27 and TRBJ2-1; no clear D. Germline V CDR1 and CDR2: MNHEY, SMNVEV (reference sequence). The CDR3 extends over 14 amino acids. Trimming removed 5 bases from V and 9 bases from J, with 17 bases in between. CDR3 in DNA: TGTGCCAGCAGTCCCACACCCCGTCCTAGTGAGCAGTTCTTC. Protein: CASSPTPRPSEQFF.

The chain links TRBV5-8 to TRBJ2-1, with D tentatively TRBD1 (5 bases). This CDR3 is built from 16 residues. The V end lost 0 bases, the J end lost 5 bases, and 15 bases lay between the germline ends. CDR1 and CDR2 from the germline V gene are SGHTS and YDEGEE. The CDR3 nucleotides are TGTGCCAGCAGCTTGGGACAGTTTGATTGGGACAATGAGCAGTTCTTC. Protein product: CASSLGQFDWDNEQFF.

The chain joins TRBV27 to TRBJ1-2, with TRBD1 matching 10 bases. There are 19 residues in the CDR3. Germline loops: CDR1 MNHEY, CDR2 SMNVEV (reference sequence). V was clipped by 2 bases and J by 4 bases; unmatched bases: 16. CDR3 in amino acids: CASSLRTTARQGARYGYTF. The CDR3 nucleotides are TGTGCCAGCAGTTTAAGGACGACGGCCCGACAGGGGGCCCGCTATGGCTACACCTTC.